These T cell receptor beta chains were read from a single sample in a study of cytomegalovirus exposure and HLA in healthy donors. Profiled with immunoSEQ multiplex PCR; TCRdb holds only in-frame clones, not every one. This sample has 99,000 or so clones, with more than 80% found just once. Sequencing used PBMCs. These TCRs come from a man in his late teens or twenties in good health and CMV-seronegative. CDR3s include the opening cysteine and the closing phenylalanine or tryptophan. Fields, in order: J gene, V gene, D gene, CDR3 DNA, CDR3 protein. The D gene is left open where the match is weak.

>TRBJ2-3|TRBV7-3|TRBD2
TGTGCCAGCAGCCGCGGACTAGCGGGAGGAGATACGCAGTATTTT
CASSRGLAGGDTQYF
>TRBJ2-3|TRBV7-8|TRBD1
TGTGCCAGCAGCTTAGTGGGACAGGGGGTGGATACGCAGTATTTT
CASSLVGQGVDTQYF
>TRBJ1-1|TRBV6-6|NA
TGTGCCAGCGTCAGGGGAACTGAAGCTTTCTTT
CASVRGTEAFF
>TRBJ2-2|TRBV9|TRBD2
TGTGCCAGCAGACAAGCGGGAGAGGGGACCGGGGAGCTGTTTTTT
CASRQAGEGTGELFF
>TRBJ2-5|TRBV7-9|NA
TGTGCCAGCAGCTTAGCCCCGGGAGAGGTGGAGACCCAGTACTTC
CASSLAPGEVETQYF
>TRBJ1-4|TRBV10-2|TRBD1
TGCGCCAGCTCTACAGGGGGTTATGATGAAAAACTGTTTTTT
CASSTGGYDEKLFF
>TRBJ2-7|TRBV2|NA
TGTGCCAGCAGAGGGGGCAGGGGGGACTACGAGCAGTACTTC
CASRGGRGDYEQYF
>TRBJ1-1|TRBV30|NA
TGTGCCTGGAGGTCGGGTCGCAGCATGAACACTGAAGCTTTCTTT
CAWRSGRSMNTEAFF
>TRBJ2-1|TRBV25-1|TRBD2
TGTGCCGCCCGGGGGGGAGCGGTCGATGAGCAGTTCTTC
CAARGGAVDEQFF
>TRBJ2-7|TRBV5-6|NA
TGTGCCAGCAGCTTGGACAGTCTAGGGTTCAGGGAAGGGCCCTACGAGCAGTACTTC
CASSLDSLGFREGPYEQYF